This T cell receptor beta chain was found in a study of PD-1 blockade in classical Hodgkin lymphoma. Across the whole study: Patients had nivolumab dosed at 3 mg/kg, delivered intravenously every 2 weeks.

Time point in this sample: cycle 4 day 1 (C4D1), after less than 7 weeks of nivolumab. Each patient experienced a relapse that followed autologous stem cell transplantation, and brentuximab vedotin exposure varied. General study points: TCR diversity in CD4+, not CD8+, cells rose significantly by C4D1. When set against healthy donors, newly diagnosed patients were reported to show lower baseline TCR diversity. The drivers behind the repertoire differences, possibly disease activity or prior therapy, remain undefined.

In the case of this clone: Its antigen is still unknown.

Repertoires were generated with immunoSEQ multiplex PCR, while TCRdb's copy carries only in-frame clones and drops some. The table includes about 96,000 clones, about 93% detected once. The sequenced sample was peripheral blood mononuclear cells (PBMCs), obtained before the fourth cycle of nivolumab. This clonotype was sampled from a human donor with classical Hodgkin lymphoma.

The CDR3 region has the DNA TGTGCCAGCACCCCCCGCACTTCTGGGGCCAACGTCCTGACTTTC. Translation gives CASTPRTSGANVLTF. The V gene is TRBV27, the J gene TRBJ2-6; D gene uncertain. V was shortened by 7 bases and J by 1 base, with 11 bases between the two germline ends. From germline, CDR1 is MNHEY and CDR2 SMNVEV (reference sequence). The CDR3 runs to 15 residues.